This T cell receptor (beta chain) was identified during a study of human T cells and chemical hapten exposure. Study as a whole: The study enrolled mostly female patients with alopecia areata, totalis or universalis.

This clonotype was picked up a small number of times. Time point of the sample: patch test 2, 6 weeks after DPC sensitization. The treatment: therapeutic diphenylcyclopropenone sensitization with weekly scalp DPC. TCRdb re-analysed the RACE reads in MiXCR, keeping a single row per CDR3 protein. The table has 75,000 to 95,000 distinct CDR3 sequences, more than 9.5% seen once. The source was whole blood, collected in connection with sensitization to the hapten diphenylcyclopropenone (DPC). The receptor comes from a man in his forties with alopecia areata. Some clones in this sample may be carry-over from other donors' samples.

The CDR3 reads CASSLLLAGVDTQYF. The DNA for the CDR3 is TGTGCCAGCAGCTTATTACTAGCGGGAGTCGATACGCAGTATTTT. The chain combines TRBV7-9 with TRBJ2-3, with 11 nucleotides matching TRBD2. Germline CDR1 and CDR2: SEHNR and FQNEAQ (reference sequence). This CDR3 has 15 residues. The V gene end was trimmed by 2 bases and the J gene end by 6 bases; junction bases not matched to a gene: 4.